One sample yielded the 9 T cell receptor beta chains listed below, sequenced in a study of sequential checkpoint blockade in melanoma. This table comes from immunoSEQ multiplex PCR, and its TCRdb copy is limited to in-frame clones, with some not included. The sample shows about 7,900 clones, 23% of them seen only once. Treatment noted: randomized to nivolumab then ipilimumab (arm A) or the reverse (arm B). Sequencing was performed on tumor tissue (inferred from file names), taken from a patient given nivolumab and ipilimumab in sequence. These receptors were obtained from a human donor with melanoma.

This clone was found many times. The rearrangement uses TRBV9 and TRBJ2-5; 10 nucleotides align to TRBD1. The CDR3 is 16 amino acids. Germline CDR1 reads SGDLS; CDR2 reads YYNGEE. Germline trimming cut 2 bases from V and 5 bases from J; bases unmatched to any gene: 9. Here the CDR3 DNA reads TGTGCCAGCAGCGTCCTACCCGGGACAGGGGTTGAGACCCAGTACTTC. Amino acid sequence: CASSVLPGTGVETQYF. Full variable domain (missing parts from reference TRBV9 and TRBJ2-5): DSGVTQTPKHLITATGQRVTLRCSPRSGDLSVYWYQQSLDQGLQFLIQYYNGEERAKGNILERFSAQQFPDLHSELNLSSLELGDSALYFCASSVLPGTGVETQYFGPGTRLLVL.

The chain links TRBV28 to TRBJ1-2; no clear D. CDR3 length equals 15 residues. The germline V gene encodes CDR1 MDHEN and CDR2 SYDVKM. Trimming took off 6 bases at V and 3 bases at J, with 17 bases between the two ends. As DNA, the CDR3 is TGTGCCAGCAGCCCTCAGGTGGGAAGGGACTATGGCTACACCTTC. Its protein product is CASSPQVGRDYGYTF.

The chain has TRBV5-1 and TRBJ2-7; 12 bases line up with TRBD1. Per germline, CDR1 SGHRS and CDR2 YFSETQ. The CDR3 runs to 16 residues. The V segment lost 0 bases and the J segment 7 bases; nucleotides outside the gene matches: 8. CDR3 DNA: TGCGCCAGCAGCTTGGCTTTGGGGACAGGGGGCCGGGAGCAGTACTTC. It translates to CASSLALGTGGREQYF.

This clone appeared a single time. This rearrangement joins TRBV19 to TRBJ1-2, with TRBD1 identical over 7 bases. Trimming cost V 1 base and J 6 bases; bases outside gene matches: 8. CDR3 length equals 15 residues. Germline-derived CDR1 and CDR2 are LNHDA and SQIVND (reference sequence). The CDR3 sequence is CASSIGSRGRNGYTF. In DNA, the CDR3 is TGTGCCAGTAGTATAGGCTCCAGGGGGAGGAATGGCTACACCTTC.

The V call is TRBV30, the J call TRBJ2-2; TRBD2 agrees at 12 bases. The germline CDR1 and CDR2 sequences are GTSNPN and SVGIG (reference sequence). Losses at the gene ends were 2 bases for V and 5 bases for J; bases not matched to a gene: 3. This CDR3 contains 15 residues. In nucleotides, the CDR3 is TGTGCCTGGAGTCTCGGACTAGCGGGGACCGGGGAGCTGTTTTTT. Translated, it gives CAWSLGLAGTGELFF.

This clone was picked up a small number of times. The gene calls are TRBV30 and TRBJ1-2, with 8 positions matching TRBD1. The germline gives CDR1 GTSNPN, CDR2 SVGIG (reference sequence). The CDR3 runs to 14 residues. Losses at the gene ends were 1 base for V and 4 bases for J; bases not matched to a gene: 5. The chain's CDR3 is CAWSAQGALYGYTF. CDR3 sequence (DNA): TGTGCCTGGAGTGCGCAGGGGGCTCTCTATGGCTACACCTTC.

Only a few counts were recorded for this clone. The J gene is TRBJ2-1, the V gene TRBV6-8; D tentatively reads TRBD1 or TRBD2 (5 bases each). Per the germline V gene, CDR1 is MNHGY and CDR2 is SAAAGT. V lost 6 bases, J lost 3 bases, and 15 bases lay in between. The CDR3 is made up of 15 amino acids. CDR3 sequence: CASRGTTANYNEQFF. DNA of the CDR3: TGTGCCAGCAGGGGGACGACGGCCAACTACAATGAGCAGTTCTTC.

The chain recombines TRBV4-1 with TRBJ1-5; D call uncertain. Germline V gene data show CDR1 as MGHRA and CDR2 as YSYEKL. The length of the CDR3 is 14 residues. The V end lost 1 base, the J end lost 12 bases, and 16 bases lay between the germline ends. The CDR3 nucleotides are TGCGCCAGCAGCCAAGCGCCCGGGCAGCTGCGCCAGCATTTT. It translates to CASSQAPGQLRQHF.

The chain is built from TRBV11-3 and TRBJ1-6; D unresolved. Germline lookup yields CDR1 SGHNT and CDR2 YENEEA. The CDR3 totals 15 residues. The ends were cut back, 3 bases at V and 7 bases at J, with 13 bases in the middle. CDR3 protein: CASSLVTEGNSPLHF. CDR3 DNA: TGTGCCAGCAGCTTGGTTACAGAAGGGAATTCACCCCTCCACTTT.